Below are 9 T cell receptor beta chains sequenced from a single sample in a study of CD8+ T cells in alopecia areata. Extraction and reverse transcription of RNA yielded cDNA as the sequencing template. Measured with immunoSEQ multiplex PCR; TCRdb has only the in-frame clones, and not every one. The sample holds around 250,000 clones, approximately 61% seen once. This material consisted of CD4+ T cells sorted from blood, taken at week 0. The source of these receptors is a human donor with alopecia areata.

In this sample, this clone turned up a few times. V usage is TRBV5-1 and J usage is TRBJ2-1, with 7 positions matching TRBD1. V was pared by 1 base and J by 9 bases, with 7 bases of the junction left unmatched. The CDR3 is 14 residues long. Germline V gene data show CDR1 as SGHRS and CDR2 as YFSETQ. In nucleotides, the CDR3 is TGCGCCAGCAGCTTGCCAACAGGGGTCGGTGAGCAGTTCTTC. Its protein product is CASSLPTGVGEQFF.

V and J are TRBV11-2 and TRBJ2-2; no firm D call. The CDR3 is 13 amino acids. Trimming stripped 3 bases from V and 6 bases from J, with 8 bases between. Germline V gives CDR1 SGHAT, CDR2 FQNNGV. The CDR3 loop is CASSFSASGELFF. The CDR3 DNA sequence: TGTGCCAGCAGCTTCAGTGCGTCCGGGGAGCTGTTTTTT.

This clone was detected only a few times. The chain employs TRBV7-9 and TRBJ2-3; tentatively, D is TRBD2 (5 bases). CDR3 length: 13 residues. Trimming took off 4 bases at V and 0 bases at J, with 5 bases between the two ends. Germline lookup yields CDR1 SEHNR and CDR2 FQNEAQ (reference sequence). This CDR3 is CASSWTSTDTQYF. Written as DNA, the CDR3 is TGTGCCAGCAGCTGGACTAGCACAGATACGCAGTATTTT.

This chain connects TRBV7-2 to TRBJ1-6; D might be TRBD1 (6 bases). CDR3 length: 14 residues. Trimming cost V 7 bases and J 8 bases, with 15 bases left between them. CDR1 SGHTA and CDR2 FQGNSA come from the germline V gene. The CDR3 DNA follows: TGTGCCAGCACCCAATACAGGGAGGATTCACCCCTCCACTTT. This translates into CASTQYREDSPLHF. Full variable domain (rest looked up from reference TRBV7-2 and TRBJ1-6): GAGVSQSPSNKVTEKGKDVELRCDPISGHTALYWYRQSLGQGLEFLIYFQGNSAPDKSGLPSDRFSAERTGGSVSTLTIQRTQQEDSAVYLCASTQYREDSPLHFGNGTRLTVT.

This clone showed up just once. The rearrangement joins TRBV6-1 to TRBJ1-5; D possibly corresponds to TRBD1 (5 bases). Germline CDR1 and CDR2: MNHNS and SASEGT. V was shortened by 5 bases and J by 5 bases, with 10 bases between the two germline ends. The CDR3 contains 13 residues. The CDR3 bases are TGTGCCAGCAGTTGGGGGAGGGATCAGCCCCAGCATTTT. Its translation is CASSWGRDQPQHF.

The chain employs TRBV10-3 and TRBJ1-1, with D perhaps matching TRBD1 (5 bases). The CDR3 is made up of 14 amino acids. Germline V CDR1 and CDR2: ENHRY, SYGVKD. Trimming cost V 11 bases and J 1 base, with 17 bases left between them. This CDR3 reads CAVAGTEGNTEAFF. CDR3 bases: TGTGCCGTGGCCGGGACGGAGGGGAACACTGAAGCTTTCTTT.

The CDR3 nucleotides are TGCAGCGTTGTCGGCGGGACAGGGGCCCGGAACACTGAAGCTTTCTTT. Translation: CSVVGGTGARNTEAFF. The V and J genes are TRBV29-1 and TRBJ1-1, with 10 bases identical to TRBD1. The CDR3 contains 16 residues. The germline CDR1 and CDR2 sequences are SQVTM and ANQGSEA. Trimming cost V 4 bases and J 1 base; bases outside gene matches: 9. The variable domain in full, completed from reference TRBV29-1 and TRBJ1-1, reads SAVISQKPSRDICQRGTSLTIQCQVDSQVTMMFWYRQQPGQSLTLIATANQGSEATYESGFVIDKFPISRPNLTFSTLTVSNMSPEDSSIYLCSVVGGTGARNTEAFFGQGTRLTVV.

The chain recombines TRBV2 with TRBJ2-7; a weak D match, TRBD2 (6 bases). Trimming stripped 5 bases from V and 2 bases from J, with 10 bases between. Germline values: CDR1 SNHLY, CDR2 FYNNEI. The CDR3 sequence is 13 residues long. This CDR3 reads CASSLRTTYEQYF. The CDR3 DNA sequence: TGTGCCAGCAGTCTCCGGACTACCTACGAGCAGTACTTC.

The CDR3 bases are TGTGCCAGCAGTGAAGTTACAGGGGGCCTGGGACCCCTCCACTTT. Translation: CASSEVTGGLGPLHF. J is TRBJ1-6 and V is TRBV6-4; 9 bases map to TRBD1. Trimming cost V 3 bases and J 12 bases; bases outside gene matches: 9. The CDR3 contains 15 residues. CDR1 is MRHNA, CDR2 SNTAGT, per germline.